This entry lists 28 T cell receptor beta chains sequenced from one sample in a study of cytomegalovirus exposure and HLA in healthy donors. The method was immunoSEQ multiplex PCR; TCRdb's version includes in-frame clones alone and lacks a portion of them. The data show 95,000 to 150,000 clones, roughly 87% seen once. The source material was PBMCs. These receptor sequences come from a woman younger than 35 in good health and CMV-seronegative.

The V and J genes are TRBV27 and TRBJ1-3; TRBD1 agrees at 8 bases. This CDR3 spans 15 amino acids. V shed 5 bases and J 0 bases; nucleotides not matched to a gene: 3. CDR1 is MNHEY, CDR2 SMNVEV, per germline (reference sequence). The CDR3 region is CASSRTGNSGNTIYF. In nucleotides, the CDR3 is TGTGCCAGCAGTCGGACAGGGAACTCTGGAAACACCATATATTTT.

A single count supports this clone. The chain combines TRBV5-1 with TRBJ1-2; TRBD1 aligns across 8 bases. The CDR3 length is 16 residues. Germline loops: CDR1 SGHRS, CDR2 YFSETQ. J was trimmed by 4 bases and V by 4 bases; bases with no gene match: 12. The chain's CDR3 is CASSPGPGGSVYGYTF. The CDR3 coding sequence is TGCGCCAGCAGCCCCGGGCCAGGGGGCTCAGTCTATGGCTACACCTTC.

The V and J genes are TRBV28 and TRBJ1-2, with 7 nucleotides matching TRBD1. The J segment lost 0 bases and the V segment lost 6 bases, leaving 4 bases of the junction unmatched. CDR3 length equals 14 residues. The germline CDR1 and CDR2 sequences are MDHEN and SYDVKM. This CDR3 is CASRAGGTNYGYTF. For the CDR3, the DNA is TGTGCCAGCAGGGCAGGGGGGACTAACTATGGCTACACCTTC.

This clone was seen more than once but under ten times. The V call is TRBV2, the J call TRBJ1-5, with D maybe TRBD1 (5 bases). Trimming shortened V by 7 bases and J by 2 bases, and 12 bases separated the two germline ends. Germline V gene lookup returns CDR1 SNHLY and CDR2 FYNNEI. The CDR3 sequence is 14 residues long. CDR3 DNA sequence: TGTGCCAGCACGCCAGGGATGGGCAATCAGCCCCAGCATTTT. Amino acid sequence: CASTPGMGNQPQHF.

The rearrangement uses TRBV4-3 and TRBJ1-3, with a tentative D call TRBD1 (6 bases). With 4 bases removed from V and 4 bases from J, the gap between germline ends came to 11 bases. The CDR3 extends over 14 amino acids. Germline V gene lookup returns CDR1 LGHNA and CDR2 YSLEER. CDR3 amino acids: CASSPRGGGNTIYF. The CDR3 DNA follows: TGCGCCAGCAGCCCCCGGGGGGGCGGAAACACCATATATTTT.

V and J are TRBV5-4 and TRBJ1-1; D gene uncertain. With 3 bases removed from V and 1 base from J, the gap between germline ends came to 10 bases. This CDR3 is 14 amino acids long. From germline, CDR1 is SGHNT and CDR2 YYREEE (reference sequence). CDR3 DNA sequence: TGTGCCAGCAGCTCCTCAACAGAGAACACTGAAGCTTTCTTT. Translating it yields CASSSSTENTEAFF.

This clone was counted a single time. The chain has TRBV25-1 and TRBJ1-1; TRBD1 aligns across 12 bases. The CDR3 covers 17 residues. V lost 6 bases, J lost 4 bases, and 12 bases stayed unmatched. Germline V lookup: CDR1 MGHDK, CDR2 SYGVNS. The CDR3 coding sequence is TGTGCCAGCAGACAAGCCGGGACAGGGGGCGTGGGCACTGAAGCTTTCTTT. The encoded protein is CASRQAGTGGVGTEAFF.

The chain employs TRBV28 and TRBJ2-1, with D uncertain. Germline CDR1 reads MDHEN; CDR2 reads SYDVKM. There are 16 residues in the CDR3. The V end was cut by 2 bases, the J end by 1 base, with 12 bases between. The CDR3 DNA sequence: TGTGCCAGCAGTTTAAGCTTAGCCCTATCCTACAATGAGCAGTTCTTC. Amino acids: CASSLSLALSYNEQFF.

This chain uses TRBV19 with TRBJ2-5; 9 positions match TRBD1. CDR3 length: 16 amino acids. The V gene's germline CDR1 is LNHDA and CDR2 SQIVND (reference sequence). V trimming: 5 bases; J trimming: 3 bases; junction bases outside the gene matches: 10. For the CDR3, the DNA is TGTGCCAGTAGTTCCCGGACAGGGGCGGTGGAAGAGACCCAGTACTTC. Translated: CASSSRTGAVEETQYF. Full variable domain (rest looked up from reference TRBV19 and TRBJ2-5): DGGITQSPKYLFRKEGQNVTLSCEQNLNHDAMYWYRQDPGQGLRLIYYSQIVNDFQKGDIAEGYSVSREKKESFPLTVTSAQKNPTAFYLCASSSRTGAVEETQYFGPGTRLLVL.

This chain links TRBV7-9 with TRBJ1-6; D remains ambiguous. Trimming stripped 3 bases from V and 7 bases from J, with 10 bases between. In germline, CDR1 is SEHNR, CDR2 FQNEAQ (reference sequence). The CDR3 sequence is 14 residues long. The CDR3 nucleotides are TGTGCCAGCAGCTTGTCCAGTCCCAATTCACCCCTCCACTTT. It translates to CASSLSSPNSPLHF.

J is TRBJ2-7 and V is TRBV5-6; D is possibly TRBD1 (8 bases). Germline V gene sequence: CDR1 SGHDT, CDR2 YYEEEE. V was trimmed by 2 bases and J by 3 bases, leaving 15 bases between them. The CDR3 has 15 amino acids. The CDR3 here is CASSFGQGGGYEQYV. The CDR3 DNA reads as TGTGCCAGCAGCTTCGGACAGGGAGGGGGCTACGAGCAGTACGTC.

J is TRBJ2-4 and V is TRBV5-4; TRBD2 agrees at 12 bases. There are 15 residues in the CDR3. V shed 0 bases and J 7 bases; nucleotides not matched to a gene: 2. Germline-derived CDR1 and CDR2 are SGHNT and YYREEE (reference sequence). CDR3 sequence (DNA): TGTGCCAGCAGCTTGGCAGGGACTAGCGGGAACATTCAGTACTTC. Translated, it gives CASSLAGTSGNIQYF. Complete variable domain (other parts from reference TRBV5-4 and TRBJ2-4): ETGVTQSPTHLIKTRGQQVTLRCSSQSGHNTVSWYQQALGQGPQFIFQYYREEENGRGNFPPRFSGLQFPNYSSELNVNALELDDSALYLCASSLAGTSGNIQYFGAGTRLSVL.

The chain has TRBV12-5 and TRBJ1-1, with D unclear. Trimming removed 0 bases from V and 1 base from J, with 15 bases in between. CDR1 is LGHNT, CDR2 FRNRAP, per germline. This CDR3 contains 17 residues. The CDR3 nucleotides read TGTGCTAGTGGTTTGGTACATGGAGGGAGCGGGAACACTGAAGCTTTCTTT. Its protein product is CASGLVHGGSGNTEAFF.

The chain links TRBV15 to TRBJ2-7; D remains ambiguous. Trimming removed 0 bases at V and 2 bases at J, with 11 bases between. CDR1 LNHNV and CDR2 YYDKDF come from the germline V gene (reference sequence). The CDR3 extends over 15 amino acids. Here the CDR3 DNA reads TGTGCCACCAGCAGAGACCGTGAGGTTACCTACGAGCAGTACTTC. It encodes CATSRDREVTYEQYF. The complete variable domain, with remaining parts taken from reference TRBV15 and TRBJ2-7, reads DAMVIQNPRYQVTQFGKPVTLSCSQTLNHNVMYWYQQKSSQAPKLLFHYYDKDFNNEADTPDNFQSRRPNTSFCFLDIRSPGLGDTAMYLCATSRDREVTYEQYFGPGTRLTVT.

This clone appeared a few times. The chain uses TRBV6-5 and TRBJ1-1; D not resolved. The germline V gene has CDR1 MNHEY and CDR2 SVGAGI. Trimming left V 10 bases short and J 1 base short, with 13 bases between. CDR3 length: 13 residues. The CDR3 region is CATCAGENTEAFF. The CDR3 region has the DNA TGTGCCACCTGTGCGGGAGAGAACACTGAAGCTTTCTTT.

The chain carries TRBV27 and TRBJ1-2; 10 positions agree with TRBD1. Germline trimming cut 8 bases from V and 3 bases from J; bases unmatched to any gene: 12. Germline V CDR1 and CDR2: MNHEY, SMNVEV (reference sequence). The CDR3 is made up of 16 amino acids. CDR3 sequence (DNA): TGTGCCAGCTCCTCCACCACGGACAGGGGGTACTATGGCTACACCTTC. It translates to CASSSTTDRGYYGYTF.

The chain is built from TRBV10-3 and TRBJ1-5; the D is unclear. From germline, CDR1 is ENHRY and CDR2 SYGVKD. With 2 bases removed from V and 3 bases from J, the gap between germline ends came to 8 bases. The CDR3 consists of 14 residues. CDR3 sequence reads: CAISEVEDNQPQHF. For the CDR3, the DNA is TGTGCCATCAGTGAGGTGGAGGACAATCAGCCCCAGCATTTT.

This clone was seen just once. This sequence joins TRBV6-6 and TRBJ2-3, with 7 bases that match TRBD1. Germline trimming cut 8 bases from V and 8 bases from J; bases unmatched to any gene: 10. The CDR3 totals 13 residues. CDR1 is MNHNY, CDR2 SVGAGI, per germline (reference sequence). This CDR3 is CASDEGAAGTQYF. The DNA for the CDR3 is TGTGCCAGCGATGAGGGGGCCGCGGGTACGCAGTATTTT.

The chain combines TRBV28 with TRBJ2-2; tentative D call: TRBD2 (6 bases). This CDR3 has 13 residues. V lost 8 bases to trimming and J lost 4 bases, with 11 bases between them. Per germline, CDR1 MDHEN and CDR2 SYDVKM. This chain's CDR3 is CASLQGGTGELFF. CDR3 coding DNA: TGTGCCAGCCTTCAGGGAGGCACCGGGGAGCTGTTTTTT.

CDR3 in amino acids: CASSPINRQGAYEQYF. CDR3 coding DNA: TGTGCCAGCAGCCCTATCAATCGACAGGGGGCCTACGAGCAGTACTTC. This sequence joins TRBV11-2 and TRBJ2-7; 9 bases map to TRBD1. V trimming: 5 bases; J trimming: 2 bases; junction bases outside the gene matches: 10. Germline values: CDR1 SGHAT, CDR2 FQNNGV. The CDR3 covers 16 residues. Drawing the rest from reference TRBV11-2 and TRBJ2-7, the complete variable domain is EAGVAQSPRYKIIEKRQSVAFWCNPISGHATLYWYQQILGQGPKLLIQFQNNGVVDDSQLPKDRFSAERLKGVDSTLKIQPAKLEDSAVYLCASSPINRQGAYEQYFGPGTRLTVT.

The chain joins TRBV30 to TRBJ1-2; maybe TRBD1 (5 bases). V lost 4 bases to trimming and J lost 2 bases, with 17 bases between them. In germline, CDR1 is GTSNPN, CDR2 SVGIG (reference sequence). The CDR3 has 15 amino acids. The CDR3 sequence: CAWNTMQGRNYGYTF. CDR3 in DNA: TGTGCCTGGAATACGATGCAGGGAAGGAACTATGGCTACACCTTC.

The gene calls are TRBV19 and TRBJ1-3; TRBD1 is a possible D gene (5 bases). Looked up from germline, CDR1 is LNHDA and CDR2 is SQIVND (reference sequence). The CDR3 runs to 16 residues. V was pared by 3 bases and J by 0 bases, with 12 bases between. The CDR3 region is CASSIIGQGSGNTIYF. The CDR3 DNA follows: TGTGCCAGTAGTATTATTGGGCAGGGCTCTGGAAACACCATATATTTT.

This chain links TRBV27 with TRBJ1-6, with a possible D match to TRBD1 (6 bases). The CDR3 covers 18 residues. The V end lost 5 bases, the J end lost 1 base, and 18 bases lay between the germline ends. CDR1 is MNHEY and CDR2 is SMNVEV in the germline V gene (reference sequence). The CDR3 nucleotides are TGTGCCAGCAGTCGAGGCACCAGGGGATCGTCCTATAATTCACCCCTCCACTTT. Its translation is CASSRGTRGSSYNSPLHF.

The chain joins TRBV5-1 to TRBJ2-2; 8 bases map to TRBD1. CDR1 is SGHRS and CDR2 is YFSETQ in the germline V gene. The CDR3 runs 16 residues. V shed 1 base and J 2 bases; nucleotides not matched to a gene: 4. The CDR3 sequence is CASSLMGQANTGELFF. DNA for the CDR3: TGCGCCAGCAGCTTGATGGGACAGGCTAACACCGGGGAGCTGTTTTTT.

The rearrangement links TRBV19 to TRBJ1-2; 7 positions agree with TRBD1. This CDR3 is 16 amino acids long. The germline CDR1 and CDR2 sequences are LNHDA and SQIVND (reference sequence). After removal of 3 bases from V and 0 bases from J, the junction contained 7 bases not matched to a gene. This CDR3 is CASSIPQGKTNYGYTF. CDR3 sequence (DNA): TGTGCCAGTAGTATTCCACAGGGGAAGACTAACTATGGCTACACCTTC.

The chain has TRBV7-6 and TRBJ2-3; D gene uncertain. Trimming removed 2 bases at V and 3 bases at J, with 18 bases between. The CDR3 is 17 residues long. Germline V gene data show CDR1 as SGHVS and CDR2 as FNYEAQ. The DNA for the CDR3 is TGTGCCAGCAGCTTACCCTCGATGGTGGGCCGGACAGATACGCAGTATTTT. Translated: CASSLPSMVGRTDTQYF.

V is TRBV9 and J is TRBJ2-5; D is unresolved. The CDR3 totals 13 residues. Germline V gene lookup returns CDR1 SGDLS and CDR2 YYNGEE. Between the trimmed V and J ends, which lost 2 bases and 5 bases, there was a span of 10 bases. DNA of the CDR3: TGTGCCAGCAGCGTGAGCGTTTGGGAGACCCAGTACTTC. Protein sequence: CASSVSVWETQYF.

The genes are TRBV10-1 and TRBJ2-3, with 8 bases lining up with TRBD2. Unmatched junction bases numbered 3, after V lost 10 bases and J lost 0 bases. Germline lookup yields CDR1 WNHNN and CDR2 SYGVQD (reference sequence). This CDR3 has 13 amino acids. The DNA for the CDR3 is TGCGCCACCTCTAGCGGGAGCACAGATACGCAGTATTTT. Its protein is CATSSGSTDTQYF.